A single sample gave rise to the 29 T cell receptor beta chains below, sequenced in a study of CD8 T cells in ankylosing spondylitis (dated 2017 in TCRdb). The library was built by means of 5' RACE. The run used an Illumina HiSeq 2500. TCRdb trimmed public reads at Q25 via fastp, called clones via MiXCR and kept in-frame beta chains. CDR3 protein sequences are deduplicated, and each keeps its most common genes and DNA. Counted in this sample were 200,000 to 250,000 distinct CDR3 sequences; roughly 10% of them appeared once. The ten biggest clones cover 6% to 8.5% of the sample. The sequenced sample consisted of blood, either unsorted or a sorted T cell fraction (not recorded which). These receptors came from a male donor with ankylosing spondylitis or in good health (not recorded which).

The sample holds a few counts of this clonotype. This chain joins TRBV7-9 and TRBJ1-1; D call uncertain. CDR3 size: 14 residues. Per the germline V gene, CDR1 is SEHNR and CDR2 is FQNEAQ (reference sequence). V lost 4 bases and J lost 4, with 13 bases in between. The CDR3: CASSSGTVVTEAFF. The CDR3 DNA is TGTGCCAGCAGCTCAGGAACCGTGGTCACTGAAGCTTTCTTT.

The table lists this clonotype with a few counts. The V gene is TRBV11-2, the J gene TRBJ2-3; unclear D gene. This CDR3 has 11 amino acids. Germline CDR1 SGHAT, CDR2 FQNNGV. Trimming pared 11 bases from V and 6 bases from J, leaving 12 bases between. CDR3 sequence reads: CAGLRPDTQYF. The CDR3 nucleotides are TGTGCCGGTCTCCGACCGGATACGCAGTATTTT.

This clonotype was observed many times. This rearrangement joins TRBV20-1 to TRBJ2-5; possibly TRBD2 for D (6 bases). Germline V CDR1 and CDR2: DFQATT, SNEGSKA (reference sequence). Trimming took off 6 bases at V and 1 base at J, with 15 bases between the two ends. The CDR3 spans 14 residues. The CDR3 sequence: CSAQPNSGQETQYF. The CDR3 DNA is TGCAGTGCCCAACCAAATAGCGGCCAAGAGACCCAGTACTTC.

Ten or more counts support this clonotype. The CDR3 DNA reads as TGTGCCAGCAGCCCCAGGACAGGGACAGATACGCAGTATTTT. This codes for CASSPRTGTDTQYF. The chain has TRBV5-8 and TRBJ2-3; the match to TRBD1 covers 8 bases. Germline V lookup: CDR1 SGHTS, CDR2 YDEGEE. This CDR3 has 14 amino acids. V was clipped by 4 bases and J by 3 bases; unmatched bases: 4.

As regards this clonotype: At one of its ends the junction is not consistent with the germline gene, which may arise from a read error. The gene calls are TRBV12-3 or TRBV12-4 and TRBJ2-7, with D unclear. CDR3 size: 16 residues. CDR3 DNA: TGTGCCAGCAGTTTGATCGGTGGCGACTTCTCCTACGAGCTGTACTTC. Translation gives CASSLIGGDFSYELYF.

This clonotype was observed a few times. The chain combines TRBV29-1 with TRBJ2-5, with 13 bases that match TRBD2. V lost 6 bases and J lost 5; bases outside the gene matches: 9. From germline, CDR1 is SQVTM and CDR2 ANQGSEA. The CDR3 extends over 15 amino acids. The CDR3 is CSVYGTSGNGETQYF. Written as DNA, the CDR3 is TGCAGCGTATACGGGACTAGCGGGAATGGGGAGACCCAGTACTTC.

This clonotype was seen many times. The chain joins TRBV2 to TRBJ1-1; 7 bases fit TRBD1. CDR1 and CDR2 from the germline V gene are SNHLY and FYNNEI. J gave up 3 bases and V 2 bases, and 3 bases lay outside the gene matches. CDR3 length: 14 residues. CDR3 in amino acids: CASSEFRGDTEAFF. In DNA form, the CDR3 reads TGTGCCAGCAGTGAATTCAGGGGGGACACTGAAGCTTTCTTT.

This clonotype was recorded at least ten times. This sequence joins TRBV12-3 or TRBV12-4 and TRBJ2-3, with D unresolved. Trimming removed 2 bases from V and 1 base from J, with 13 bases in between. The CDR3 is made up of 16 amino acids. The CDR3 DNA reads as TGTGCCAGCAGTTTACTCAGACCCGAGGGCACAGATACGCAGTATTTT. Translating it yields CASSLLRPEGTDTQYF.

This clonotype was picked up many times. The chain combines TRBV9 with TRBJ1-1; D gene uncertain. Per the germline V gene, CDR1 is SGDLS and CDR2 is YYNGEE. V lost 3 bases, J lost 6 bases, and 15 bases lay in between. The CDR3 is 14 residues long. In nucleotides, the CDR3 is TGTGCCAGCAGCGGTCAAACGAGATCCTCTGAAGCTTTCTTT. This encodes CASSGQTRSSEAFF.

Ten or more counts support this clonotype. The chain employs TRBV6-5 and TRBJ1-6, with unresolved D. CDR1 and CDR2 from the germline V gene are MNHEY and SVGAGI. Trimming stripped 2 bases from V and 9 bases from J, with 8 bases between. CDR3 length: 13 residues. The CDR3 sequence is CASSYRPGSPLHF. In DNA form, the CDR3 reads TGTGCCAGCAGTTACCGTCCGGGTTCACCCCTCCACTTT.

This clonotype was counted at least ten times. This chain connects TRBV12-3 or TRBV12-4 to TRBJ2-7; D gene ambiguous. Trimming stripped 5 bases from V and 3 bases from J, with 5 bases between. The CDR3 spans 11 residues. CDR3 sequence (DNA): TGTGCCAGCAGTGAAGACTACGAGCAGTACTTC. The encoded protein is CASSEDYEQYF.

This clonotype was seen many times. The genes are TRBV3-1 and TRBJ1-1, with D possibly matching TRBD1 (6 bases). V was cut by 2 bases and J by 9 bases, with 10 bases left in between. CDR3 size: 12 residues. Germline V lookup: CDR1 LGHDT, CDR2 YNNKEL (reference sequence). The CDR3 DNA follows: TGTGCCAGCAGCCAAAACACAGGGCAAGCTTTCTTT. Amino acids: CASSQNTGQAFF.

This clonotype showed up many times. The chain links TRBV12-3 or TRBV12-4 to TRBJ2-3; TRBD2 matches at 12 bases. V lost 4 bases, J lost 6 bases, and 8 bases stayed unmatched. The CDR3 totals 16 residues. The CDR3 spells CASSSSGRARRDTQYF. For the CDR3, the DNA is TGTGCCAGCAGTTCTAGCGGGAGGGCCAGAAGGGATACGCAGTATTTT.

The gene calls are TRBV27 and TRBJ2-1, with D tentatively TRBD1 (6 bases). Deletions cut 1 base from V and 2 bases from J, with 12 bases between. The CDR3 is 16 residues long. CDR1 and CDR2 (germline): MNHEY, SMNVEV (reference sequence). DNA for the CDR3: TGTGCCAGCAGTTTATTGGGGGCCCAAGCCTACAATGAGCAGTTCTTC. Protein: CASSLLGAQAYNEQFF.

This clonotype was recorded at least ten times. The chain carries TRBV5-1 and TRBJ2-5; 7 bases are shared with TRBD1. This CDR3 is built from 13 residues. The V gene end was trimmed by 2 bases and the J gene end by 3 bases; junction bases not matched to a gene: 1. Germline lookup yields CDR1 SGHRS and CDR2 YFSETQ. The CDR3 DNA follows: TGCGCCAGCAGCTTTGACAGGGAAGAGACCCAGTACTTC. It is translated as CASSFDREETQYF.

This clonotype came up many times. The chain has TRBV5-1 and TRBJ2-5; the D call may be TRBD1 or TRBD2 (5 bases each). V lost 4 bases to trimming and J lost 5 bases, with 18 bases between them. The CDR3 has 15 residues. CDR1 and CDR2 from the germline V gene are SGHRS and YFSETQ. CDR3 protein: CASSPLRAAGETQYF. Written as DNA, the CDR3 is TGCGCCAGCAGCCCTTTGCGGGCCGCAGGGGAGACCCAGTACTTC.

This clonotype was observed many times. This sequence joins TRBV5-1 and TRBJ2-7, with D hard to call. CDR1 SGHRS and CDR2 YFSETQ come from the germline V gene. The CDR3 loop spans 13 amino acids. V shed 1 base and J shed 7 bases, with 12 bases lying between them. As DNA, the CDR3 is TGCGCCAGCAGCTTGTTACCGGGTGAGGAGCAGTACTTC. It specifies CASSLLPGEEQYF.

This clonotype showed up many times. V is TRBV12-3 or TRBV12-4 and J is TRBJ2-7; tentative D call: TRBD2 (5 bases). Trimming took off 8 bases at V and 6 bases at J, with 17 bases between the two ends. This CDR3 contains 13 residues. The CDR3 DNA follows: TGTGCCAGCGGCCGTGTCACGGGATCCGAGCAGTACTTC. Protein sequence: CASGRVTGSEQYF.

The chain uses TRBV21-1 and TRBJ1-4; the table's TRBD1 call for D was not verified on the DNA. TRBV21-1 is a known pseudogene. This CDR3 contains 19 residues. CDR3 coding DNA: TGTGCCAGCAGCAGAATAAAAAATACGGTGGGGGATATATGTGAAAAACTGTTTTTT. This gives the protein CASSRIKNTVGDICEKLFF.

This clonotype was counted at least ten times. The J gene is TRBJ2-7, the V gene TRBV27, with 8 bases aligning to TRBD1. The CDR3 runs 14 residues. Trimming at V came to 4 bases and at J to 0 bases, leaving 2 bases not matched to a gene. Germline lookup yields CDR1 MNHEY and CDR2 SMNVEV (reference sequence). The CDR3 sequence: CASSYGQGSYEQYF. CDR3 DNA sequence: TGTGCCAGCAGTTATGGACAGGGCTCCTACGAGCAGTACTTC.

The V call is TRBV29-1, the J call TRBJ1-2; maybe TRBD1 (5 bases). Germline assignment: CDR1 SQVTM and CDR2 ANQGSEA. V lost 0 bases, J lost 0 bases, and 11 bases lay in between. The CDR3 extends over 15 amino acids. CDR3 amino acids: CSVEDRGGANYGYTF. CDR3 DNA sequence: TGCAGCGTTGAAGATCGGGGGGGGGCTAACTATGGCTACACCTTC.

This clonotype was detected a few times. The chain links TRBV7-8 to TRBJ2-3; 8 positions agree with TRBD2. The CDR3 covers 15 residues. V was pared by 1 base and J by 2 bases, with 2 bases of the junction left unmatched. Germline assignment: CDR1 SGHVS and CDR2 FQNEAQ. CDR3 sequence (DNA): TGTGCCAGCAGCTTAGTTAGCGGGGTCACAGATACGCAGTATTTT. Translating gives CASSLVSGVTDTQYF.

There are many counts of this clonotype. CDR3 loop: CASSQETGVLNTEAFF. The CDR3 DNA reads TGTGCCAGCAGCCAAGAGACAGGGGTCCTGAACACTGAAGCTTTCTTT. This chain joins TRBV4-2 and TRBJ1-1, with 8 bases aligning to TRBD1. Germline CDR1 LGHNA, CDR2 YNFKEQ. This CDR3 contains 16 residues. J lost 0 bases, V lost 0 bases, and 3 bases had no gene match.

This clonotype turned up a few times. The chain is built from TRBV7-2 and TRBJ1-4; TRBD1 agrees at 10 bases. Germline V CDR1 and CDR2: SGHTA, FQGNSA. The CDR3 runs to 14 residues. V dropped 5 bases and J dropped 7; count of bases not matched to a gene: 4. Written as DNA, the CDR3 is TGTGCCAGCAGCCTCCGGACAGGGGGTGAAAAACTGTTTTTT. Its protein is CASSLRTGGEKLFF.

This clonotype came up many times. J is TRBJ2-5 and V is TRBV5-1; D might be TRBD2 (6 bases). Trimming removed 6 bases from V and 2 bases from J, with 17 bases in between. There are 15 residues in the CDR3. Germline V gene data show CDR1 as SGHRS and CDR2 as YFSETQ. Here the CDR3 DNA reads TGCGCCAGCAAGCCCCCCCGGAGCGGGCAAGAGACCCAGTACTTC. Amino acids: CASKPPRSGQETQYF.

This clonotype was seen at least ten times. This sequence joins TRBV20-1 and TRBJ2-3; perhaps D is TRBD1 or TRBD2 (7 bases each). The germline V gene has CDR1 DFQATT and CDR2 SNEGSKA (reference sequence). Trimming cost V 5 bases and J 0 bases, with 15 bases left between them. The CDR3 is made up of 15 amino acids. CDR3: CSAQGGSGSTDTQYF. CDR3 nucleotides: TGCAGTGCTCAGGGGGGTAGCGGGAGCACAGATACGCAGTATTTT.

This clonotype was counted only a few times. The genes are TRBV5-1 and TRBJ1-2; 7 nucleotides match TRBD1. Germline V gene sequence: CDR1 SGHRS, CDR2 YFSETQ. J was trimmed by 4 bases and V by 4 bases; bases with no gene match: 10. This CDR3 has 15 amino acids. CDR3 nucleotides: TGCGCCAGCAGCCAGGAAGCGGGACAGCGCTATGGCTACACCTTC. Amino acids: CASSQEAGQRYGYTF.

In this sample, this clonotype turned up many times. The V and J genes are TRBV20-1 and TRBJ2-7; D is perhaps TRBD2 (5 bases). Between the trimmed V and J ends, which lost 5 bases and 5 bases, there was a span of 16 bases. Germline CDR1 is DFQATT and CDR2 is SNEGSKA (reference sequence). This CDR3 is built from 13 residues. DNA for the CDR3: TGCAGTGCTGACGGCGCGGGCGGCAACGAGCAGTACTTC. As protein: CSADGAGGNEQYF.

This clonotype was counted at least ten times. The J gene is TRBJ2-1, the V gene TRBV5-1; D remains ambiguous. The CDR3 spans 14 residues. The germline V and J ends were trimmed by 0 bases and 8 bases, with 12 bases remaining between them. The germline CDR1 and CDR2 sequences are SGHRS and YFSETQ. CDR3 bases: TGCGCCAGCAGCTTGGCTCCCCTCTGGGATGAGCAGTTCTTC. This codes for CASSLAPLWDEQFF.